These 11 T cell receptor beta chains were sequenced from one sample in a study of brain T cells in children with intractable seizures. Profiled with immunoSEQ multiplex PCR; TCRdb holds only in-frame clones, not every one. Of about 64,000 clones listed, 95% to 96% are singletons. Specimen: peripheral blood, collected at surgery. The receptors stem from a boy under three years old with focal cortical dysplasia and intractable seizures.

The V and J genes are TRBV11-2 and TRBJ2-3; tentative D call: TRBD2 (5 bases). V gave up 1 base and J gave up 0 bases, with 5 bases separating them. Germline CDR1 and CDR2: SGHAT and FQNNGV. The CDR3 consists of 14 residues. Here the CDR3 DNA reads TGTGCCAGCAGCTTAGGGACTAGCACAGATACGCAGTATTTT. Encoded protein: CASSLGTSTDTQYF. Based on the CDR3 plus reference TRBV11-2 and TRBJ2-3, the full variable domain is EAGVAQSPRYKIIEKRQSVAFWCNPISGHATLYWYQQILGQGPKLLIQFQNNGVVDDSQLPKDRFSAERLKGVDSTLKIQPAKLEDSAVYLCASSLGTSTDTQYFGPGTRLTVL.

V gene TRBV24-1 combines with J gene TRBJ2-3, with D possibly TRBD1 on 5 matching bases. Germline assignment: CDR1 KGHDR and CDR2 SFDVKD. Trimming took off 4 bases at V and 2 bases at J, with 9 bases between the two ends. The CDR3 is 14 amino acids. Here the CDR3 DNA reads TGTGCCACCAGTGAAACGACAGCCACAGATACGCAGTATTTT. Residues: CATSETTATDTQYF.

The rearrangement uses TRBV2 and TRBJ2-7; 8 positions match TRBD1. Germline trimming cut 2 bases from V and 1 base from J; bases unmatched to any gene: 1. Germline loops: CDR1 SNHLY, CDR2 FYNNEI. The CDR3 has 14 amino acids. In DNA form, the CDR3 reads TGTGCCAGCAGTGAACAGGGGGCATCCTACGAGCAGTACTTC. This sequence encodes CASSEQGASYEQYF.

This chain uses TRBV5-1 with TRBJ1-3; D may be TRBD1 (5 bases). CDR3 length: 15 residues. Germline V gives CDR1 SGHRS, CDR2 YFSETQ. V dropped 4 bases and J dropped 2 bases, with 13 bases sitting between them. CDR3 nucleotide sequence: TGCGCCAGCAGCGCGCAGGGAGTGACTGGAAACACCATATATTTT. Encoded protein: CASSAQGVTGNTIYF.

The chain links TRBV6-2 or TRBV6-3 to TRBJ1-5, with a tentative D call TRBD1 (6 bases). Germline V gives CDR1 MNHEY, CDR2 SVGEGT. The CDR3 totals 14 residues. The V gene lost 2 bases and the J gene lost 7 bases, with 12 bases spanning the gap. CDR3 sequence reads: CASSYGGARQPQHF. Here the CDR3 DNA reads TGTGCCAGCAGTTACGGGGGGGCGCGGCAGCCCCAGCATTTT.

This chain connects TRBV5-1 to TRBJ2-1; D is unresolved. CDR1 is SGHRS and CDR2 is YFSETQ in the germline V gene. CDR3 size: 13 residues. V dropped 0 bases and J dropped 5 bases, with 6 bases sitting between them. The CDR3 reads CASSLDWNNEQFF. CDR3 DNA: TGCGCCAGCAGCTTGGACTGGAACAATGAGCAGTTCTTC. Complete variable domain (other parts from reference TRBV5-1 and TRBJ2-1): KAGVTQTPRYLIKTRGQQVTLSCSPISGHRSVSWYQQTPGQGLQFLFEYFSETQRNKGNFPGRFSGRQFSNSRSEMNVSTLELGDSALYLCASSLDWNNEQFFGPGTRLTVL.

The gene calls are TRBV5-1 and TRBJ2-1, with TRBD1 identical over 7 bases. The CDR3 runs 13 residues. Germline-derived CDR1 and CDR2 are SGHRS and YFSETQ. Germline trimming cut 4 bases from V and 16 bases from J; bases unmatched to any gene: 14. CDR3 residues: CASSQHRDSLYFF. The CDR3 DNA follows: TGCGCCAGCAGCCAACACCGGGACAGTTTATACTTCTTC.

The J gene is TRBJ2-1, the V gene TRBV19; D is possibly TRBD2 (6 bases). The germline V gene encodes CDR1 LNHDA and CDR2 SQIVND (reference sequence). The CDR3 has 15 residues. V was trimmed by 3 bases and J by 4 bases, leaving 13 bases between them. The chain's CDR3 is CASSIGAGLYNEQFF. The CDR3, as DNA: TGTGCCAGTAGTATCGGCGCGGGGTTATACAATGAGCAGTTCTTC.

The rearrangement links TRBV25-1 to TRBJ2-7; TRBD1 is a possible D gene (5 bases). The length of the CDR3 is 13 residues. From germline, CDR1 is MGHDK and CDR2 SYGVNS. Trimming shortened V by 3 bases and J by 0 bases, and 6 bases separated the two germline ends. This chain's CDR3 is CASSEDNSYEQYF. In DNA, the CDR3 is TGTGCCAGCAGTGAGGACAACTCCTACGAGCAGTACTTC.

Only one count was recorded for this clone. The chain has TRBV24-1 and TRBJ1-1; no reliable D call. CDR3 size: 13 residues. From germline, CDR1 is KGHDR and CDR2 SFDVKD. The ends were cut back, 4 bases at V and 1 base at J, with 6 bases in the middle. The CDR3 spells CATSDRPNTEAFF. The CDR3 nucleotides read TGTGCCACCAGTGACCGCCCGAACACTGAAGCTTTCTTT.

CDR3 DNA sequence: TGTGCCAGCAGTTACCGGGACAGGGGCTACGAGCAGTACTTC. Encoded protein: CASSYRDRGYEQYF. The chain is built from TRBV27 and TRBJ2-7; 10 nucleotides line up with TRBD1. This CDR3 contains 14 residues. The V and J ends lost 4 bases and 3 bases, in that order; junction bases with no gene match: 3. Germline V gives CDR1 MNHEY, CDR2 SMNVEV (reference sequence).